This T cell receptor beta chain was identified during a study of blood T cells in healthy people across ages. Together with a sample-barcoded 5' primer, a J-beta primer mix was included in a second PCR lasting about 6 to 11 cycles. Tagging of each cDNA molecule was performed by a template-switch adaptor with 12 random nucleotides. A single record per CDR3 protein comes from TCRdb applying MiXCR to the 5' RACE reads. The table lists some 750,000 distinct CDR3 sequences, around a fifth of them singletons, with roughly a fifth in the top ten. The J segment lost 2 bases and the V segment lost 5 bases, leaving 6 bases of the junction unmatched. The CDR3 extends over 16 amino acids. Germline lookup yields CDR1 LNHDA and CDR2 SQIVND (reference sequence). Whole-study findings and limits: Long-lived donors had more naive CD4+ cells and higher diversity than aged donors. TCR beta diversity correlated strongly with naive T cell percentage.

A remark on this clonotype: Its antigen is unknown.

Total RNA extracted from each sample amounted to at least 6 micrograms. V and J are TRBV19 and TRBJ2-4; 10 nucleotides agree with TRBD1. The sample taken for sequencing was blood. This clonotype was obtained from a man between 65 and 85 years old in good health. The chain's CDR3 is CASSPGQGVSKNIQYF. The CDR3 DNA follows: TGTGCCAGTAGTCCAGGACAGGGGGTATCCAAAAACATTCAGTACTTC.